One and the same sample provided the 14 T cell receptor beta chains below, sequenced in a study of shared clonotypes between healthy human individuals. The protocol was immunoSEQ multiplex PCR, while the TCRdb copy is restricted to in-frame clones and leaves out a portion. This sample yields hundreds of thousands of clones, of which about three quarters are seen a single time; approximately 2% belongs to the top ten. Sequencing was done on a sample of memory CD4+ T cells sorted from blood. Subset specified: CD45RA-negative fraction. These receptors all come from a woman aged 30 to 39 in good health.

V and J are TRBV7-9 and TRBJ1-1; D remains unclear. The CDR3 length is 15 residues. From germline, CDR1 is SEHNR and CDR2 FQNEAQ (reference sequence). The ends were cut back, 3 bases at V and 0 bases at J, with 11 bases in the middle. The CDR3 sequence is CASSLIGRLNTEAFF. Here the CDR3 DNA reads TGTGCCAGCAGCTTGATTGGACGGCTGAACACTGAAGCTTTCTTT.

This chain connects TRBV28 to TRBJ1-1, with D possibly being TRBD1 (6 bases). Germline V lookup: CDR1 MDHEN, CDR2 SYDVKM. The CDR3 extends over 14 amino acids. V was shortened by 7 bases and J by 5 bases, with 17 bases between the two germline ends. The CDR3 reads CASNQYRARTEAFF. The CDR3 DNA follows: TGTGCCAGCAACCAGTACAGGGCTCGGACTGAAGCTTTCTTT.

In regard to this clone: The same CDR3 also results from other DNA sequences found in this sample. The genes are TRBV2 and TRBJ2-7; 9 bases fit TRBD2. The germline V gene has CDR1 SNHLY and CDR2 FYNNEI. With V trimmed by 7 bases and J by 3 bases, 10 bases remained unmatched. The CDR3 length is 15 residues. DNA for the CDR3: TGTGCCAGCACCCCATTAGCGGGAGTCCTCTACGAGCAGTACTTC. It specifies CASTPLAGVLYEQYF.

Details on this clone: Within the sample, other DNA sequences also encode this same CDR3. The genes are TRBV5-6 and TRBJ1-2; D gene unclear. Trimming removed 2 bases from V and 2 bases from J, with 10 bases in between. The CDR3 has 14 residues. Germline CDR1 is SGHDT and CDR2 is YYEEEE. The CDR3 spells CASSFRTENYGYTF. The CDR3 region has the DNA TGTGCCAGCAGCTTTCGCACAGAGAACTATGGCTACACCTTC.

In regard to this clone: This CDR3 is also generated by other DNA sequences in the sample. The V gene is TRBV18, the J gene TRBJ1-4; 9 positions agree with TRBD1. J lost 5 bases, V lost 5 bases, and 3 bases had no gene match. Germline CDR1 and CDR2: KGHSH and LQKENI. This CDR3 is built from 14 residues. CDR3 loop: CASSSGTGNEKLFF. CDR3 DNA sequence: TGTGCCAGCTCATCCGGGACAGGGAATGAAAAACTGTTTTTT.

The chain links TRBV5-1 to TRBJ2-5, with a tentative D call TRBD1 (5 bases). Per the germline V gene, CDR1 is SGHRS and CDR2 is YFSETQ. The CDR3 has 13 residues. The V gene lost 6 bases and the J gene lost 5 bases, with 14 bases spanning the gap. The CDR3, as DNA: TGCGCCAGCACTCAGACAGCATCCGAGACCCAGTACTTC. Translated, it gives CASTQTASETQYF.

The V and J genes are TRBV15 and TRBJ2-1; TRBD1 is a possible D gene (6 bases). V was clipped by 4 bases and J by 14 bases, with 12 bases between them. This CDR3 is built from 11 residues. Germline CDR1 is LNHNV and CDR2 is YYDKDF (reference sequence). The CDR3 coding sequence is TGTGCCACCAGCATGCAGGGGCGGGAGTTCTTC. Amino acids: CATSMQGREFF.

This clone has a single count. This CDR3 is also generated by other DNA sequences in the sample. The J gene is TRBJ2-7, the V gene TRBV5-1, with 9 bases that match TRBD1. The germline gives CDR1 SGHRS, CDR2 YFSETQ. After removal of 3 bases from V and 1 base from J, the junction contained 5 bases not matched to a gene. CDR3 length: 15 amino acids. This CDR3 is CASSWGDRDSYEQYF. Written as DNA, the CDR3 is TGCGCCAGCAGCTGGGGGGACAGGGATTCCTACGAGCAGTACTTC.

CDR3 amino acids: CSVPAGADPYEQYF. For the CDR3, the DNA is TGCAGCGTTCCTGCGGGAGCCGACCCCTACGAGCAGTACTTC. The chain is built from TRBV29-1 and TRBJ2-5, with 7 nucleotides matching TRBD2. The end of the DNA fits TRBJ2-7 better, so the J call may be wrong. The CDR3 length is 14 residues. The germline V gene encodes CDR1 SQVTM and CDR2 ANQGSEA.

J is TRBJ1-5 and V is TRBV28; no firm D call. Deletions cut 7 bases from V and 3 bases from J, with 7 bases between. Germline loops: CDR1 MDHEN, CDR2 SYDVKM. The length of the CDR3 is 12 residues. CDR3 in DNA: TGTGCCAGCAACATCAACAATCAGCCCCAGCATTTT. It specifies CASNINNQPQHF.

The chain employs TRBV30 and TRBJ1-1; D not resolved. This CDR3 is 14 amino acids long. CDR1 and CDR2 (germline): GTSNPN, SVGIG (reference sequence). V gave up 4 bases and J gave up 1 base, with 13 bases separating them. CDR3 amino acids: CAWMKGWGNTEAFF. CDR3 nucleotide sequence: TGTGCCTGGATGAAGGGATGGGGGAACACTGAAGCTTTCTTT.

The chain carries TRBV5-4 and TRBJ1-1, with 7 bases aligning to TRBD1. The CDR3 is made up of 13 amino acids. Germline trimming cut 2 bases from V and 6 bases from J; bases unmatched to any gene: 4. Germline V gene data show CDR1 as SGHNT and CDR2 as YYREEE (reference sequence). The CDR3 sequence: CASSLDRAAEAFF. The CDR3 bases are TGTGCCAGCAGCTTAGACAGGGCGGCTGAAGCTTTCTTT.

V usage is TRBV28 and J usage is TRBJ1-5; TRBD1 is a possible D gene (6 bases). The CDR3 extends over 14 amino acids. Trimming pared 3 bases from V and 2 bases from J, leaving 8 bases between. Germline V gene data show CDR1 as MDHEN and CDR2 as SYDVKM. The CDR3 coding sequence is TGTGCCAGCAGTTTCAACAGGGGCAATCAGCCCCAGCATTTT. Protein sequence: CASSFNRGNQPQHF.

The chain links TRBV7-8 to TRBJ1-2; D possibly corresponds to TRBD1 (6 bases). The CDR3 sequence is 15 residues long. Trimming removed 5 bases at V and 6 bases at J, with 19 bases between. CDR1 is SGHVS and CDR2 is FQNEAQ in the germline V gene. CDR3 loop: CASSPSRTVRNGYTF. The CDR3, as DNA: TGTGCCAGCAGCCCCTCGCGGACAGTAAGAAATGGCTACACCTTC.